This T cell receptor (beta chain) originates from a study of long-term antiretroviral therapy in people with HIV (dated by TCRdb to between 2021 and 2022). For the study in its entirety: The earliest samples were collected roughly a decade before the 2015 WHO recommendation for immediate ART, at a time when ART was usually postponed until CD4 counts fell. A retrospective serial study tested whether changes in peripheral blood TRB repertoire composition and diversity were associated with ART initiation and durable HIV suppression. The cohort contributed about 180 cryopreserved PBMC samples from a few dozen adults with confirmed HIV infection, collected serially over a mean of approximately 6 years (range 1-12). About 35% of the 30 participants with HIV were female. No cross-contamination during QIAcube processing was shown when test extractions of a monoclonal T-cell line were performed alongside 33 polyclonal samples.

The germline V gene (reference sequence) sets CDR1 to MNHEY and CDR2 to SMNVEV. Its CDR3 holds 16 amino acids, cysteine through phenylalanine. Only the CDR3 DNA stays, 48 bases, in frame from base 1. Trimming costs V 4 bases and J 0 bases, and their ends lie 12 bases apart. As regards this clone: The target of this receptor is not known. No much larger clonotype is one base removed from it; base qualities were not supplied.

Beyond this particular receptor, the publication reports: CDR3 length ranges in HIV repertoires were narrower than in controls, and network structure suggested an antigen-experienced repertoire with only a slight naive shift after ART. Samples dated from the mid-2000s to the late 2010s, and the ART regimens used may be less effective than current ones. Owing to limited PBMC availability, only the TCR beta chain was sequenced, without alpha chain pairing. Expanded TRB clones identified before ART initiation dominated the repertoire across all time points, though the dominance fluctuated and decreased in many PLHIV after ART. Because pre-ART samples had limited cell numbers, unsorted PBMC were profiled rather than sorted CD4+ and CD8+ T cells. Starting ART was linked to a significant rise in TRB diversity, yet even after long-term ART the diversity remained significantly lower than in transplant donor controls. No data were available on ART adherence, viral resistance or therapy changes, limiting inferences about post-ART repertoire changes.

The immunoSEQ hsTCRB v3.0 assay was used at survey level resolution for TRB variable region sequencing. The target sequencing depth for TRB was about 40,000-50,000 T-cell genomes per sample. Pooled TRB libraries were sequenced on an Illumina MiSeq with a v3 150-cycle kit. As for how the authors treated the data: Repertoire analysis was run in R within a reproducible Nextflow workflow that covered QC, data transformation and analysis. LymphoSeq2, an R package for AIRR-Seq data exploration, was used to implement custom analyses. After excluding several samples that yielded fewer than 5000 total TRB sequences, under 200 HIV repertoires remained for analysis. Of the 188 retained HIV repertoires, about 60 were collected before and 120 to 130 after ART initiation. Each repertoire was downsampled to 5000 TRB nucleotide sequences, and summary statistics were averaged across 100 downsampling iterations. The analysis kept only TRB sequences whose CDR3 regions were at least seven amino acids long. Diversity was assessed using a clonality score derived from Shannon entropy and using the Gini coefficient. In the repertoire networks, any two of the top 5000 CDR3 amino acid sequences were connected whenever the two sequences differed by an edit distance of one. GLIPH2 predicted antigen specificity groups and MHC restriction for TRB CDR3 amino acid sequences. Known CMV, EBV, HIV or tissue antigen associations were flagged by matching CDR3 amino acid sequences against VDJdb and McPAS-TCR. Pre-ART, post-ART and control groups were compared with Wilcoxon signed-rank tests and Holm-Bonferroni correction. TCRdb carries this immuneACCESS record with in-frame sequences only. Its versions omit some clonotypes, under half of them owing to an unresolved V gene in the studies checked, with the rest unexplained. That table is the source of V, J and clone size, and D and trimming were worked out from the DNA. This sample comprises roughly 28,000 clones, approximately 78% of them detected only once. 12% to 15% of the sample is in the top ten clones.

Inclusion was restricted to participants for whom at least one PBMC sample before ART initiation and at least two post-ART samples were available. Every participant with HIV received treatment in the United States of America. Cryopreserved samples of roughly 0.85-11 million PBMC were thawed and washed before DNA extraction. At the time of the earliest PBMC sample, participants with HIV were aged between roughly 20 and 55 years. Each participant contributed PBMC samples from 1-4 timepoints before ART initiation and 2-8 timepoints after ART initiation, with a median of 7 samples. For every participant, serial HIV viral load, CD4+ T-cell count, ART history and demographic data were obtained. Genomic DNA was extracted from unsorted PBMC with a Qiagen kit on a QIAcube, processed in batches of 12 samples.

The rearranged chain carries TRBV27 and TRBJ1-4, with no confidently assigned D gene. The TCR comes from a man aged 50 or older with HIV. The sequences come from unsorted PBMCs, collected 2.9 years after starting antiretroviral therapy. The DNA is TGTGCCAGCAGTTACGGCGGTTTTACAACTAATGAAAAACTGTTTTTT. This sequence encodes CASSYGGFTTNEKLFF.